Below are 26 T cell receptor beta chains sequenced from a single sample in a study of cytomegalovirus exposure and HLA in healthy donors. PCR was performed using 60 Vbeta and 13 Jbeta primers. TCRdb keeps only in-frame clones here, not all; method: immunoSEQ multiplex PCR. In the table there are about 150,000 clones, approximately 72% of which are singletons. Sequenced: PBMCs. These receptors all come from a man aged 18 to 30 in good health and CMV-seronegative.

The chain couples TRBV7-9 to TRBJ2-5, with 10 nucleotides matching TRBD1. In germline, CDR1 is SEHNR, CDR2 FQNEAQ (reference sequence). V dropped 8 bases and J dropped 5; count of bases not matched to a gene: 5. The CDR3 covers 13 residues. The CDR3 region is CASLGGQGETQYF. The CDR3, as DNA: TGTGCCAGCCTCGGGGGACAGGGGGAGACCCAGTACTTC.

A few counts support this clone. This CDR3 is CASTPTSGGHKQYV. CDR3 DNA: TGTGCCAGCACCCCGACTAGCGGGGGCCATAAGCAGTACGTC. The chain employs TRBV2 and TRBJ2-7; TRBD2 matches at 12 bases. Germline CDR1 reads SNHLY; CDR2 reads FYNNEI. The CDR3 is made up of 14 amino acids. After removal of 7 bases from V and 8 bases from J, the junction contained 9 bases not matched to a gene.

This CDR3 is CASSSTGEPNQPQHF. The CDR3 DNA follows: TGCGCCAGCAGCTCTACAGGGGAGCCTAATCAGCCCCAGCATTTT. The chain employs TRBV5-1 and TRBJ1-5; 7 bases match TRBD1. V gave up 3 bases and J gave up 4 bases; unmatched junction bases: 7. The CDR3 loop spans 15 amino acids. Germline values: CDR1 SGHRS, CDR2 YFSETQ.

The chain recombines TRBV10-3 with TRBJ2-5, with D perhaps TRBD1 (5 bases). The DNA matches TRBJ2-7 better at its end, which makes the J call doubtful. The CDR3 spans 16 residues. Germline CDR1 reads ENHRY; CDR2 reads SYGVKD. The CDR3 region is CAISAPERGQTYEQYF. The CDR3 nucleotides read TGTGCCATCAGTGCCCCGGAAAGGGGCCAGACCTACGAGCAGTACTTC.

J is TRBJ1-2 and V is TRBV27; tentative D call: TRBD1 (5 bases). The CDR3 covers 12 residues. Germline V gene data show CDR1 as MNHEY and CDR2 as SMNVEV (reference sequence). V was cut by 2 bases and J by 5 bases, with 6 bases left in between. CDR3 protein: CASSLQGYGYTF. The CDR3 DNA follows: TGTGCCAGCAGTTTACAGGGTTATGGCTACACCTTC.

V is TRBV6-5 and J is TRBJ2-1; D may be TRBD1 (6 bases). CDR1 and CDR2 (germline): MNHEY, SVGAGI. The CDR3 has 13 amino acids. V lost 6 bases and J lost 6, with 12 bases in between. DNA of the CDR3: TGTGCCAGCAGCTCGGGACAATTCAATGAGCAGTTCTTC. Translated, it gives CASSSGQFNEQFF.

This clone was counted once. This chain joins TRBV7-2 and TRBJ2-3, with TRBD1 identical over 7 bases. The germline V gene has CDR1 SGHTA and CDR2 FQGNSA. V shed 2 bases and J 8 bases; nucleotides not matched to a gene: 4. The CDR3 has 13 amino acids. The CDR3 region is CASSLTGERTQYF. As DNA, the CDR3 is TGTGCCAGCAGCTTAACAGGGGAGCGTACGCAGTATTTT. The entire variable domain, with the rest obtained from reference TRBV7-2 and TRBJ2-3, is as follows: GAGVSQSPSNKVTEKGKDVELRCDPISGHTALYWYRQSLGQGLEFLIYFQGNSAPDKSGLPSDRFSAERTGGSVSTLTIQRTQQEDSAVYLCASSLTGERTQYFGPGTRLTVL.

The CDR3 spells CAWSPGLHTDTQYF. CDR3 in DNA: TGTGCCTGGAGTCCGGGACTACACACAGATACGCAGTATTTT. The chain has TRBV30 and TRBJ2-3, with 7 nucleotides matching TRBD2. V was clipped by 2 bases and J by 2 bases; unmatched bases: 4. The CDR3 covers 14 residues. CDR1 and CDR2 from the germline V gene are GTSNPN and SVGIG (reference sequence).

The chain's CDR3 is CASSYSGHPYEQYV. CDR3 nucleotides: TGTGCCAGCAGTTACTCAGGACATCCCTACGAGCAGTACGTC. The chain recombines TRBV6-5 with TRBJ2-7, with TRBD1 as a possible D gene (5 bases). The CDR3 runs 14 residues. V gave up 0 bases and J gave up 2 bases, with 8 bases separating them. Germline assignment: CDR1 MNHEY and CDR2 SVGAGI.

The rearrangement links TRBV29-1 to TRBJ2-5; 14 positions agree with TRBD2. V dropped 4 bases and J dropped 2; count of bases not matched to a gene: 0. Germline V gene data show CDR1 as SQVTM and CDR2 as ANQGSEA. CDR3 length: 14 amino acids. The CDR3 coding sequence is TGCAGCGTTGGACTAGCGGGGGGGCAAGAGACCCAGTACTTC. Encoded protein: CSVGLAGGQETQYF.

This chain uses TRBV7-9 with TRBJ2-7; maybe TRBD1 (6 bases). In germline, CDR1 is SEHNR, CDR2 FQNEAQ (reference sequence). Trimming stripped 5 bases from V and 11 bases from J, with 25 bases between. There are 15 residues in the CDR3. The CDR3 DNA is TGTGCCAGCAGCGTTCTTAACCCTGGGGGCCCCCGCGAGTACGTC. Protein sequence: CASSVLNPGGPREYV.

This chain connects TRBV7-2 to TRBJ2-3; 7 bases match TRBD1. Unmatched junction bases numbered 2, after V lost 1 base and J lost 4 bases. The V gene's germline CDR1 is SGHTA and CDR2 FQGNSA. This CDR3 has 14 amino acids. In nucleotides, the CDR3 is TGTGCCAGCAGCTTAGACAGGGGATCAGATACGCAGTATTTT. Its translation is CASSLDRGSDTQYF.

This clone was detected once. The CDR3: CASGFYSGGSYNEQFF. CDR3 DNA: TGTGCTAGTGGTTTTTACTCCGGGGGCTCCTACAATGAGCAGTTCTTC. V gene TRBV12-5 combines with J gene TRBJ2-1; D possibly corresponds to TRBD2 (6 bases). The germline V gene has CDR1 LGHNT and CDR2 FRNRAP. The CDR3 has 16 residues. Trimming cost V 3 bases and J 0 bases, with 12 bases left between them.

This chain links TRBV5-4 with TRBJ2-3; D is undetermined. CDR1 and CDR2 from the germline V gene are SGHNT and YYREEE (reference sequence). Trimming removed 1 base from V and 2 bases from J, with 8 bases in between. The CDR3 runs to 14 residues. The DNA for the CDR3 is TGTGCCAGCAGCTTGTACTCAAACACAGATACGCAGTATTTT. Its protein product is CASSLYSNTDTQYF.

The rearrangement links TRBV10-3 to TRBJ2-5; D might be TRBD2 (6 bases). V lost 3 bases, J lost 5 bases, and 19 bases lay in between. The CDR3 contains 16 residues. CDR1 is ENHRY, CDR2 SYGVKD, per germline. The CDR3 bases are TGTGCCATCAGTGACTTCGGAGGGACCACTCGGGAGACCCAGTACTTC. As protein: CAISDFGGTTRETQYF.

The chain combines TRBV19 with TRBJ1-2; TRBD1 aligns across 7 bases. CDR3 length equals 14 residues. V lost 5 bases, J lost 6 bases, and 9 bases stayed unmatched. The germline CDR1 and CDR2 sequences are LNHDA and SQIVND (reference sequence). CDR3 DNA sequence: TGTGCCAGTAGTTCGGCACAGGGGTTTGATGGCTACACCTTC. Amino acids: CASSSAQGFDGYTF.

This clone turned up a few times. The V call is TRBV6-1, the J call TRBJ1-1; D not resolved. Trimming removed 4 bases from V and 6 bases from J, with 12 bases in between. Germline-derived CDR1 and CDR2 are MNHNS and SASEGT. This CDR3 is built from 13 residues. The CDR3 DNA is TGTGCCAGCAGTGCGGGTTATCTCCCTGAAGCTTTCTTT. Protein product: CASSAGYLPEAFF.

This clone was observed once. V gene TRBV5-1 combines with J gene TRBJ1-4; TRBD1 matches 10 bases. Per the germline V gene, CDR1 is SGHRS and CDR2 is YFSETQ. V lost 0 bases and J lost 5; bases outside the gene matches: 1. This CDR3 region has 15 residues. CDR3 amino acids: CASSLGDRGNEKLFF. In DNA form, the CDR3 reads TGCGCCAGCAGCTTGGGGGACAGGGGAAATGAAAAACTGTTTTTT.

This clone turned up a few times. CDR3: CASSHRDRDTEAFF. DNA for the CDR3: TGTGCCAGCAGTCACCGGGACAGAGACACTGAAGCTTTCTTT. J is TRBJ1-1 and V is TRBV6-6; 7 bases match TRBD1. Trimming removed 5 bases from V and 3 bases from J; junction bases left unmatched: 6. Germline loops: CDR1 MNHNY, CDR2 SVGAGI (reference sequence). The CDR3 totals 14 residues.

V usage is TRBV5-4 and J usage is TRBJ1-1; 8 bases align to TRBD1. The germline V gene has CDR1 SGHNT and CDR2 YYREEE (reference sequence). The CDR3 runs to 15 residues. The ends lost 4 bases at V and 0 bases at J; junction bases unmatched: 5. CDR3 coding DNA: TGTGCCAGCAGCCCGAGGACAGGGATGAACACTGAAGCTTTCTTT. Amino acid sequence: CASSPRTGMNTEAFF.

This sequence joins TRBV27 and TRBJ2-1, with 10 positions matching TRBD2. Trimming at V came to 0 bases and at J to 2 bases, leaving 1 base not matched to a gene. CDR3 size: 16 residues. The V gene's germline CDR1 is MNHEY and CDR2 SMNVEV (reference sequence). The CDR3 region has the DNA TGTGCCAGCAGTTTATCGAGCGGGGGGGCCTACAATGAGCAGTTCTTC. Translation gives CASSLSSGGAYNEQFF.

This clone has only a few counts. This chain links TRBV19 with TRBJ2-2; D is undetermined. The V end was cut by 3 bases, the J end by 6 bases, with 8 bases between. The germline V gene has CDR1 LNHDA and CDR2 SQIVND (reference sequence). The CDR3 sequence is 13 residues long. Here the CDR3 DNA reads TGTGCCAGTAGTATGCTCCAGGCCGGGGAGCTGTTTTTT. Amino acid sequence: CASSMLQAGELFF.

The CDR3 DNA sequence: TGCAGCGTTGTTTACAGCCGCGTGAACACTGAAGCTTTCTTT. Translating it yields CSVVYSRVNTEAFF. The J gene is TRBJ1-1, the V gene TRBV29-1; D remains ambiguous. Germline V lookup: CDR1 SQVTM, CDR2 ANQGSEA. V gave up 4 bases and J gave up 0 bases, with 12 bases separating them. The CDR3 extends over 14 amino acids.

V gene TRBV5-1 combines with J gene TRBJ1-1; TRBD1 is a possible D gene (6 bases). V was pared by 2 bases and J by 4 bases, with 6 bases between. From germline, CDR1 is SGHRS and CDR2 YFSETQ. The CDR3 covers 12 residues. This CDR3 reads CASSLQGTEAFF. The CDR3 DNA reads as TGCGCCAGCAGCTTACAGGGCACTGAAGCTTTCTTT.

The CDR3 reads CASIPKRGGDGAYEQYV. Here the CDR3 DNA reads TGCGCCAGCATTCCTAAAAGGGGGGGGGACGGAGCCTACGAGCAGTACGTC. J is TRBJ2-7 and V is TRBV10-2, with D possibly TRBD2 on 7 matching bases. The ends were cut back, 7 bases at V and 2 bases at J, with 24 bases in the middle. CDR3 length equals 17 residues. CDR1 is WSHSY, CDR2 SAAADI, per germline.

This rearrangement joins TRBV4-2 to TRBJ1-6, with 7 bases identical to TRBD1. Germline loops: CDR1 LGHNA, CDR2 YNFKEQ. This CDR3 comprises 16 residues. Trimming removed 1 base from V and 6 bases from J; junction bases left unmatched: 6. DNA for the CDR3: TGTGCCAGCAGCCAAGCCCGACAGGGTGGTAATTCACCCCTCCACTTT. Protein: CASSQARQGGNSPLHF.